These T cell receptor beta chains were read from a single sample in a study of response to subunit inactivated influenza vaccine. TCRdb recomputed calls from the RT-PCR reads with MiXCR, one row per CDR3 protein. The sample lists around 850,000 distinct CDR3 sequences, approximately 17% occurring once. The sample consisted of PBMCs from blood, taken around 5 days after vaccination. The receptors derive from a man aged 50 to 59 who received an inactivated influenza vaccine. Both conserved end residues are part of each CDR3. The D gene is left open where the match is weak. Some rows have no size entry. The others give once, few or many, or a class for an expanded clone.

D	V	size	J	CDR3	DNA
.	TRBV27	many	TRBJ2-3	CASSLLGGVFTDTQYF	TGTGCCAGCAGTTTACTTGGGGGAGTCTTCACAGATACGCAGTATTTT
TRBD1	TRBV27	.	TRBJ1-2	CASSRTGWDYGYTF	TGTGCCAGCAGTCGGACAGGGTGGGACTATGGCTACACCTTC
TRBD1	TRBV28	many	TRBJ2-7	CASSLMGQVSYEQYF	TGTGCCAGCAGTTTAATGGGACAGGTCTCCTACGAGCAGTACTTC
.	TRBV4-1	.	TRBJ1-2	CASSPSLKDGYTF	TGCGCCAGCAGCCCCAGCCTCAAGGATGGCTACACCTTC
.	TRBV29-1	many	TRBJ1-1	CSGGETNTEAFF	TGCAGCGGGGGGGAGACGAACACTGAAGCTTTCTTT
.	TRBV7-3	.	TRBJ2-1	CASSSLLPGQSSYNEQFF	TGTGCCAGCAGCTCCCTGCTACCAGGGCAAAGCTCCTACAATGAGCAGTTCTTC
TRBD2	TRBV6-2/TRBV6-3	.	TRBJ2-1	CASSYSYGTSGPGGEQFF	TGTGCCAGCAGTTACTCGTACGGGACTAGCGGGCCAGGGGGGGAGCAGTTCTTC
.	TRBV20-1	few	TRBJ2-7	CSVEGPSSYEQYF	TGCAGTGTAGAGGGCCCCAGCTCCTACGAGCAGTACTTC
.	TRBV5-1	.	TRBJ2-7	CASSKSTGEAYEQYF	TGCGCCAGCAGCAAATCTACAGGGGAGGCATACGAGCAGTACTTC
TRBD2	TRBV13	few	TRBJ2-3	CASRMASGGAGTDTQYF	TGTGCCAGCAGAATGGCTAGCGGGGGGGCCGGGACAGATACGCAGTATTTT
.	TRBV5-1	few	TRBJ1-2	CASSSGGEAYTF	TGCGCCAGCAGCTCCGGTGGAGAGGCCTACACCTTC
.	TRBV24-1	few	TRBJ2-2	CATSDYGQNTGELFF	TGTGCCACCAGTGATTACGGACAGAACACCGGGGAGCTGTTTTTT
.	TRBV7-2	.	TRBJ1-6	CTSSLDQGGNSPLHF	TGTACCAGCAGCTTAGACCAGGGAGGGAATTCACCCCTCCACTTT
.	TRBV19	.	TRBJ2-5	CASGVHGASETQYF	TGTGCCAGCGGCGTCCATGGTGCGTCAGAGACCCAGTACTTC
TRBD2	TRBV6-1	.	TRBJ2-1	CASSEFGWTSGRGEQFF	TGTGCCAGCAGTGAATTCGGTTGGACTAGCGGGAGAGGTGAGCAGTTCTTC
.	TRBV6-5	.	TRBJ1-2	CASSYSNGVSGYTF	TGTGCCAGCAGTTACTCGAACGGGGTTAGCGGCTACACCTTC
TRBD1	TRBV10-3	few	TRBJ2-2	CAISQGARELFF	TGTGCCATCAGCCAGGGGGCCCGGGAGCTGTTTTTT
.	TRBV28	few	TRBJ2-1	CASSLPAGNEQFF	TGTGCCAGCAGTTTACCTGCAGGGAATGAGCAGTTCTTC
TRBD1	TRBV5-1	.	TRBJ2-2	CASSSGTGANTGELCF	TGCGCCAGCAGCTCGGGGACAGGGGCGAACACCGGGGAGCTGTGTTTT
.	TRBV12-3/TRBV12-4	.	TRBJ2-4	CASSAGILAKNIQYF	TGTGCCAGCAGTGCGGGGATTCTAGCCAAAAACATTCAGTACTTC
.	TRBV6-1	.	TRBJ2-1	CASRIDRLPYNEQFF	TGTGCCAGCAGAATAGACAGACTCCCCTACAATGAGCAGTTCTTC
.	TRBV12-3/TRBV12-4	.	TRBJ2-7	CASSQGTRSNSYEQYF	TGTGCCAGCAGCCAAGGGACACGCTCCAACTCCTACGAGCAGTACTTC
.	TRBV10-3	.	TRBJ2-6	CAISESRGQSSGANVLTF	TGTGCCATCAGTGAGAGCCGAGGACAGAGCTCTGGGGCCAACGTCCTGACTTTC
.	TRBV20-1	many	TRBJ2-1	CSAGVLNEQFF	TGCAGTGCTGGGGTTTTGAATGAGCAGTTCTTC
TRBD1	TRBV4-2	few	TRBJ2-1	CASSPGQNTYNEQFF	TGTGCCAGCAGCCCGGGACAGAACACCTACAATGAGCAGTTCTTC
.	TRBV2	.	TRBJ2-1	CASLEAGKTYNEQFF	TGTGCCAGCCTGGAGGCGGGAAAAACTTACAATGAGCAGTTCTTC
TRBD2	TRBV5-6	few	TRBJ2-7	CASSRLAGVAGNEQYF	TGTGCCAGCAGTAGACTAGCGGGAGTGGCGGGGAACGAGCAGTACTTC
TRBD1	TRBV29-1	.	TRBJ2-2	CSGGQGYTGELFF	TGCAGCGGCGGACAGGGGTACACCGGGGAGCTGTTTTTT
.	TRBV28	once	TRBJ2-7	CASSVGRNEQYF	TGTGCCAGCAGTGTGGGACGGAACGAGCAGTACTTC
.	TRBV4-2	few	TRBJ2-3	CASSQEGQPSYEYF	TGTGCCAGCAGCCAAGAAGGCCAACCGTCATACGAGTATTTT
TRBD1	TRBV12-3/TRBV12-4	.	TRBJ1-5	CASSFGTGYSNQPQHF	TGTGCCAGCAGTTTTGGGACAGGGTATAGCAATCAGCCCCAGCATTTT
TRBD2	TRBV11-1	many	TRBJ2-5	CASSLAVAGALQETQYF	TGTGCCAGCAGCTTAGCGGTAGCGGGAGCCCTCCAAGAGACCCAGTACTTC
TRBD2	TRBV7-2	few	TRBJ2-2	CASSLEGLNTGELFF	TGTGCCAGCAGCTTAGAGGGACTAAACACCGGGGAGCTGTTTTTT
.	TRBV20-1	.	TRBJ1-4	CSARGPENEKLFF	TGCAGTGCTAGAGGCCCAGAAAATGAAAAACTGTTTTTT
.	TRBV6-1	.	TRBJ2-1	CASSRYEGGEQFF	TGTGCCAGCAGTAGGTATGAGGGCGGTGAGCAGTTCTTC
TRBD1	TRBV6-1	few	TRBJ1-2	CASRRTGYYGYTF	TGTGCCAGCAGGCGGACAGGATATTATGGCTACACCTTC
.	TRBV6-5	.	TRBJ2-7	CASSYSGGRGPSYEQYF	TGTGCCAGCAGTTACTCTGGGGGGCGGGGGCCTTCCTACGAGCAGTACTTC
.	TRBV10-3	.	TRBJ1-2	CAISEADRANGYTF	TGTGCCATCAGTGAAGCGGACAGAGCAAATGGCTACACCTTC
.	TRBV7-6	.	TRBJ2-3	CASSLVSGGWDTQYF	TGTGCCAGCAGCTTAGTATCCGGGGGTTGGGATACGCAGTATTTT
.	TRBV28	.	TRBJ2-3	CASSFPSDTQYF	TGTGCCAGCAGTTTTCCTAGTGATACGCAGTATTTT
.	TRBV2	few	TRBJ1-5	CASSAREYSNQPQHF	TGTGCCAGCAGTGCAAGGGAATATAGCAATCAGCCCCAGCATTTT
.	TRBV20-1	.	TRBJ2-3	CSASRSVYGTDTQYF	TGCAGTGCTAGCCGTTCTGTTTATGGCACAGATACGCAGTATTTT
.	TRBV14	.	TRBJ1-5	CASSKGAFQPQHF	TGTGCCAGCAGCAAAGGGGCGTTCCAGCCCCAGCATTTT
TRBD2	TRBV19	few	TRBJ2-7	CASSIHPGGPYEQYF	TGTGCCAGTAGTATTCATCCGGGAGGGCCCTACGAGCAGTACTTC